Listed below are T cell receptor beta chains from one sample, sequenced in a study of blood T cells in healthy people across ages. Using its own MiXCR run on the 5' RACE reads, TCRdb lists one record per CDR3 protein. Here the sample spans approximately 760,000 distinct CDR3 sequences, 20% to 30% being singletons. The same data also contributed to another study, on T cells of mothers and their children.

The material sequenced was blood. Receptors originate from a boy younger than 18 in good health. Both conserved end residues are part of each CDR3. A D gene is named only where the DNA matches it firmly. The listing skips clone size in some rows; elsewhere it reads once, few, many or a size class.

>.|TRBJ2-6|.|TRBV9
TGTGCCAGCAGCGGTGCCATCGGGGCCAACGTCCTGACTTTC
CASSGAIGANVLTF
>few|TRBJ2-2|TRBD1|TRBV2
TGTGCCAGCAGTGATCTTTCGGGACAGGGTTTCACCGGGGAGCTGTTTTTT
CASSDLSGQGFTGELFF
>.|TRBJ1-2|.|TRBV29-1
TGCAGCGTTGCAAATCCGAGGGGCTACACCTTC
CSVANPRGYTF
>few|TRBJ2-5|.|TRBV28
TGTGCCAGCAGCTTTACAGGGCTCTTTGAGACCCAGTACTTC
CASSFTGLFETQYF
>few|TRBJ2-1|TRBD2|TRBV6-2/TRBV6-3
TGTGCCAGCAGTTGGGCTAGCGGGAGCCTTTACAATGAGCAGTTCTTC
CASSWASGSLYNEQFF
>few|TRBJ1-4|.|TRBV4-3
TGCGCCAGCAGCCAAGATCTGGGAGGCGCCGGTGAAAAACTGTTTTTT
CASSQDLGGAGEKLFF
>few|TRBJ2-1|TRBD1|TRBV25-1
TGTGCCAGCCAGGGACAGGGGGACTACAATGAGCAGTTCTTC
CASQGQGDYNEQFF
>.|TRBJ2-3|TRBD2|TRBV5-6
TGTGCCAGCAGCTCGATAGGGACTAGTGCAGATACGCAGTATTTT
CASSSIGTSADTQYF
>few|TRBJ1-2|.|TRBV29-1
TGCAGCGTTGTTCGGGTGAGGGGCTACACCTTC
CSVVRVRGYTF
>.|TRBJ2-3|.|TRBV7-2
TGTGCCAGCGGACGGGTGAGGGATACGCAGTATTTT
CASGRVRDTQYF
>.|TRBJ1-2|TRBD1|TRBV20-1
TGCAGTGCCCAGGGGGACGGCCGCTATGGCTACACCTTC
CSAQGDGRYGYTF
>few|TRBJ2-5|.|TRBV28
TGTGCCAGCAGCCAGGACACGTGGGAGACCCAGTACTTC
CASSQDTWETQYF
>many|TRBJ1-1|.|TRBV5-1
TGCGCCAGCAGCCCGGACAACCTGAACACTGAAGCTTTCTTT
CASSPDNLNTEAFF
>.|TRBJ2-7|TRBD2|TRBV7-4
TGTGCCAGCAGCCTCCCGACTAGCGGGACCTACGAGCAGTACTTC
CASSLPTSGTYEQYF
>.|TRBJ2-3|TRBD2|TRBV12-3/TRBV12-4
TGTGCCAGCAGTACCGGGACTAGCAACAAGAGCCCAGATACGCAGTATTTT
CASSTGTSNKSPDTQYF
>.|TRBJ2-2|TRBD1|TRBV5-1
TGCGCCAGCAGCCAGGACAGGGTGAGGGCCGGGGAGCTGTTTTTT
CASSQDRVRAGELFF
>few|TRBJ2-7|TRBD1|TRBV7-2
TGTGCCAGCAGCTCCCTGGACAGGGAGTACGAGCAGTACTTC
CASSSLDREYEQYF
>.|TRBJ2-7|.|TRBV28
TGTGCCAGCAGTTTAATCCCCACCGGAGGGTCCTGGCTATACGAGCAGTACTTC
CASSLIPTGGSWLYEQYF
>few|TRBJ2-7|TRBD2|TRBV12-3/TRBV12-4
TGTGCCAGCACCCAAGCGGGGGCGCGCTCCTACGAGCAGTACTTC
CASTQAGARSYEQYF
>few|TRBJ1-4|TRBD1|TRBV7-6
TGTGCCAGCAGCTTAGTACCATACAGGGGGGACAATGAAAAACTGTTTTTT
CASSLVPYRGDNEKLFF
>.|TRBJ2-7|TRBD2|TRBV6-1
TGTGCCAGCAGAGGTGTAGCGGGTCTTGCGAGCTACGAGCAGTACTTC
CASRGVAGLASYEQYF
>few|TRBJ2-7|.|TRBV7-2
TGTGCCAGCAGCCACCGGGACTGGACCTACGAGCAGTACTTC
CASSHRDWTYEQYF
>many|TRBJ2-1|.|TRBV7-2
TGTGCCAGCAGCTCCGAAGGGGTACATGAGCAGTTCTTC
CASSSEGVHEQFF
>.|TRBJ2-7|.|TRBV11-2
TGTGCCAGCAGCACCCACTTGGACGAGCAGTACTTC
CASSTHLDEQYF